The 6 T cell receptor beta chains below come from one sample, sequenced in a study of CD8 T cells in Susac syndrome (dated by TCRdb to between 2018 and 2020). The library was produced with the immunoSEQ multiplex PCR assay. RNA was extracted using the RNeasy kit, and about 0.45 to 1 ug of the RNA was reverse transcribed with random hexamers. The public reads were quality trimmed at Q25 with fastp and then assembled into clones with MiXCR by TCRdb, keeping productive beta chains. Every CDR3 protein is listed once, alongside the most common genes and DNA of its rows. The sample table holds 250,000 to 350,000 distinct CDR3 sequences, of which 70% to 90% were seen once. About 0.11% of the sample comes from the top ten. Material for sequencing was CD8+ T cells from PBMCs. These receptors originate from a human donor with multiple sclerosis.

The genes are TRBV27 and TRBJ2-7, with TRBD2 matching 7 bases. Trimming removed 3 bases from V and 4 bases from J; junction bases left unmatched: 6. CDR1 and CDR2 from the germline V gene are MNHEY and SMNVEV (reference sequence). The CDR3 has 14 residues. Here the CDR3 DNA reads TGTGCCAGCAGTTTCGGCGGGAGTAGATACGAGCAGTACTTC. Translation gives CASSFGGSRYEQYF.

The chain links TRBV20-1 to TRBJ2-3; 8 positions match TRBD2. The CDR3 is 19 residues long. Per germline, CDR1 DFQATT and CDR2 SNEGSKA (reference sequence). Trimming removed 2 bases from V and 4 bases from J; junction bases left unmatched: 20. This CDR3 is CSARPTTPAGVNMADTQYF. As DNA, the CDR3 is TGCAGTGCTAGACCCACCACCCCAGCGGGAGTAAATATGGCAGATACGCAGTATTTT.

The chain is built from TRBV7-3 and TRBJ2-5, with D possibly matching TRBD1 (5 bases). The CDR3 is made up of 16 amino acids. Germline values: CDR1 SGHTA, CDR2 FQGTGA. V lost 4 bases, J lost 5 bases, and 20 bases lay in between. The CDR3 region is CASSSLTGQGAETQYF. In DNA form, the CDR3 reads TGTGCCAGCAGCTCCTTAACGGGCCAAGGGGCGGAGACCCAGTACTTC.

This clonotype was counted a single time. V is TRBV4-1 and J is TRBJ1-5, with D possibly TRBD1 on 5 matching bases. V was clipped by 2 bases and J by 0 bases, with 8 bases between them. The CDR3 contains 15 residues. Germline CDR1 and CDR2: MGHRA and YSYEKL. This CDR3 is CASSQLDSSNQPQHF. DNA of the CDR3: TGCGCCAGCAGCCAACTCGACAGTAGCAATCAGCCCCAGCATTTT.

The genes are TRBV9 and TRBJ2-7, with D possibly being TRBD1 or TRBD2 (5 bases each). This CDR3 comprises 14 residues. The V and J ends lost 3 bases and 4 bases respectively, with 14 bases between them. Germline V gene data show CDR1 as SGDLS and CDR2 as YYNGEE. The chain's CDR3 is CASSDGTDWYEQYF. In DNA form, the CDR3 reads TGTGCCAGCAGCGATGGGACGGACTGGTACGAGCAGTACTTC.

The chain carries TRBV27 and TRBJ1-1; D possibly corresponds to TRBD1 (5 bases). The CDR3 has 14 amino acids. The germline V and J ends were trimmed by 6 bases and 8 bases, with 19 bases remaining between them. The V gene's germline CDR1 is MNHEY and CDR2 SMNVEV (reference sequence). The CDR3 spells CASSPLGGETEAFF. CDR3 bases: TGTGCCAGCAGCCCCCTGGGGGGAGAGACGGAAGCTTTCTTT.